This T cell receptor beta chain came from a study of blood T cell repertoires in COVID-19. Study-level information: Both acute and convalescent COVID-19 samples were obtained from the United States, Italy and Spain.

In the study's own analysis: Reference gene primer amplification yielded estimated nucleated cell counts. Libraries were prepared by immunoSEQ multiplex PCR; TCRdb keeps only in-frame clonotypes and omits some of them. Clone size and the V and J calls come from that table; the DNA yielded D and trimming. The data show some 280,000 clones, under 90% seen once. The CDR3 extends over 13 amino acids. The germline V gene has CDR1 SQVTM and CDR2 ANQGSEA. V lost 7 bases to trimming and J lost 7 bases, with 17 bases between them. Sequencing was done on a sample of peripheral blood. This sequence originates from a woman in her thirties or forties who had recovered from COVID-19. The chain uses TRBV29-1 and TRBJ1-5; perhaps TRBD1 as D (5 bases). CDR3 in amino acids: CSAQEGERQPQHF. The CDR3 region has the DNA TGCAGCGCTCAGGAAGGGGAACGCCAGCCCCAGCATTTT.